The clone carrying this T cell receptor beta chain showed up many times. Its antigen remains unknown. This entry comes from a study of beta chain features in type 1 diabetes. Study-level results: There were fewer insertions and more deletions at the VDJ junctions of type 1 diabetes patients. In every one of the four CD4+ subsets, TCRB CDR3s were moderately but significantly shorter in Type 1 diabetes patients. Cells carrying high TCR expression could end up over-represented when cDNA is sequenced. Equally in patients and controls, shorter templates might have been favored by PCR.

The sequenced template was cDNA made from the entire isolated RNA. Only in-frame clones appear in the TCRdb table, and some are missing; sequencing was by immunoSEQ multiplex PCR. This sample yields under 400,000 clones, of which 14% are seen a single time; under 8.5% belongs to the top ten. V dropped 5 bases and J dropped 8 bases, with 6 bases sitting between them. The CDR3 consists of 11 residues. The germline V gene has CDR1 PRHDT and CDR2 FYEKMQ (reference sequence). The chain couples TRBV13 to TRBJ2-2; D remains unclear. The TCR originated in a young man in good health. Sequenced sample: central memory CD4+ T cells from blood. CDR3 nucleotides: TGTGCCAGCAGCCTTAGAGGGGAGCTGTTTTTT. This sequence encodes CASSLRGELFF.